The present TCR beta chain was sequenced within a study of cytomegalovirus exposure and HLA in healthy donors. Study-wide context: In terms of ancestry, the Caucasian-associated cluster contained roughly 80% of the approximately 400 genotyped donors.

The study ran its PCR with 60 Vbeta and 13 Jbeta primers. Profiled with immunoSEQ multiplex PCR; TCRdb holds only in-frame clones, not every one. The sample has about 190,000 clones; almost 85% are singletons. The CDR3 has 14 amino acids. Germline CDR1 reads WNHNN; CDR2 reads SYGVQD (reference sequence). V was clipped by 3 bases and J by 2 bases, with 10 bases between them. V usage is TRBV10-1 and J usage is TRBJ2-5; tentative D call: TRBD2 (6 bases). Material for sequencing was PBMCs. This receptor was taken from a boy aged 5-17 years in good health and CMV-seronegative. CDR3 loop: CASSDRDSQETQYF. The CDR3, as DNA: TGCGCCAGCAGTGACCGGGACTCACAAGAGACCCAGTACTTC.